What follows are 4 T cell receptor beta chains derived from one specimen sequenced in a study of cytomegalovirus exposure and HLA in healthy donors. Profiling relied on immunoSEQ multiplex PCR, and the TCRdb table lists in-frame clones only, not all of them. The table lists fewer than 250,000 clones, approximately 82% of them singletons. The material sequenced was PBMCs. Receptors were obtained from a woman younger than 35 in good health and CMV-seronegative.

The J gene is TRBJ2-5, the V gene TRBV27; 11 bases align to TRBD2. The V gene's germline CDR1 is MNHEY and CDR2 SMNVEV (reference sequence). V trimming: 2 bases; J trimming: 7 bases; junction bases outside the gene matches: 9. This CDR3 is built from 16 residues. In DNA form, the CDR3 reads TGTGCCAGCAGTTTAGTACCTAGCGGGAGGTATGGGACCCAGTACTTC. Encoded protein: CASSLVPSGRYGTQYF.

V is TRBV18 and J is TRBJ2-5; D is uncertain. Germline V lookup: CDR1 KGHSH, CDR2 LQKENI. CDR3 length: 13 amino acids. Trimming removed 0 bases at V and 4 bases at J, with 6 bases between. In DNA form, the CDR3 reads TGTGCCAGCTCACCACCGTCATCAGAGACCCAGTACTTC. Translating gives CASSPPSSETQYF.

This clone was counted a few times. This chain uses TRBV10-2 with TRBJ2-7, with a weak D call TRBD1 (6 bases). There are 12 residues in the CDR3. V was trimmed by 2 bases and J by 9 bases, leaving 11 bases between them. Germline values: CDR1 WSHSY, CDR2 SAAADI. In nucleotides, the CDR3 is TGCGCCAGCAGTGAGCAGGGGAGCGCGCAGTACTTC. Protein sequence: CASSEQGSAQYF.

This chain uses TRBV6-1 with TRBJ2-1; D tentatively reads TRBD1 or TRBD2 (5 bases each). The CDR3 runs to 15 residues. Trimming took off 4 bases at V and 2 bases at J, with 12 bases between the two ends. Germline V gene data show CDR1 as MNHNS and CDR2 as SASEGT. The CDR3 region is CASSALPGPYNEQFF. CDR3 DNA: TGTGCCAGCAGTGCGCTCCCGGGACCCTACAATGAGCAGTTCTTC.